This TCR beta chain was recorded in a study of T cell responses to AZD1222 COVID-19 vaccine. The data were produced by immunoSEQ multiplex PCR, yet TCRdb's version contains in-frame clones alone and is incomplete. The profile shows about 82,000 clones, around 85% of them singletons. With 4 bases removed from V and 3 bases from J, the gap between germline ends came to 16 bases. Germline V gene sequence: CDR1 MDHEN, CDR2 SYDVKM. The CDR3 has 16 amino acids. This clone was picked up a small number of times. Sequences were derived from peripheral blood, sampled 28 days after the second AZD1222 dose. The TCR comes from an adult who received the AZD1222 COVID-19 vaccine. The chain joins TRBV28 to TRBJ1-3, with D perhaps TRBD1 (5 bases). CDR3: CASSSEGGASGNTIYF. CDR3 nucleotides: TGTGCCAGCAGTTCGGAAGGCGGGGCGAGTGGAAACACCATATATTTT. The full variable domain, its missing parts supplied by reference TRBV28 and TRBJ1-3, is DVKVTQSSRYLVKRTGEKVFLECVQDMDHENMFWYRQDPGLGLRLIYFSYDVKMKEKGDIPEGYSVSREKKERFSLILESASTNQTSMYLCASSSEGGASGNTIYFGEGSWLTVV.